This TCR beta chain originates from a study of T cells in Graves' hyperthyroidism and ophthalmopathy. V lost 3 bases and J lost 1, with 16 bases in between. The V gene's germline CDR1 is KGHSH and CDR2 LQKENI. This CDR3 has 16 amino acids. This clonotype was detected many times. Using RNA transcripts as the source, TCR beta CDR3 regions were amplified. Carried out on the TCR CDR3, a first-round RT-PCR used the HTBI primer set. One entry per CDR3 protein results from TCRdb running MiXCR on the multiplex PCR reads. Of about 700,000 distinct CDR3 sequences in the sample, around 15% were seen once. The V call is TRBV18, the J call TRBJ2-7; D is perhaps TRBD2 (6 bases). The source material was blood. The clonotype originates from a woman younger than 30 with Graves' hyperthyroidism. The CDR3 DNA reads as TGTGCCAGCTCACCGCAGAGCGGAGGGCCGTCCTACGAGCAGTACTTC. Translated, it gives CASSPQSGGPSYEQYF.